The sample holds many counts of the clone carrying this T cell receptor (beta chain). Its antigen is unidentified. The data derive from a study of post-analysis software for immune sequencing data. V gave up 6 bases and J gave up 1 base, with 10 bases separating them. This CDR3 spans 14 amino acids. Unique molecular identifiers were present in the TCR beta cDNA libraries. MiXCR, applied by TCRdb to the PCR reads, yields one record per CDR3 protein. The sample lists hundreds of thousands of distinct CDR3 sequences, roughly 27% seen once, with about 0.5% in the top ten. The study, taken as a whole, reports: Elevated frequency relative to controls characterized roughly 5 TRBV segments in patients, TRBV5-6, TRBV5-1 and TRBV20-1 among them.

This TCR was recovered from a girl aged 10 to 17 with multiple sclerosis. The chain couples TRBV12-3 or TRBV12-4 to TRBJ2-1; TRBD2 is a possible D gene (6 bases). The sample consisted of blood. The CDR3 spells CASSSGLSYNEQFF. In DNA form, the CDR3 reads TGTGCCAGCAGCAGCGGGCTTTCCTACAATGAGCAGTTCTTC.